Each of the 13 T cell receptor beta chains below was sequenced from the same sample in a study of cytomegalovirus exposure and HLA in healthy donors. The PCR ran on 60 Vbeta and 13 Jbeta primers. Assay: immunoSEQ multiplex PCR; the TCRdb copy retains only in-frame clones and omits some. The sample has 210,000 or so clones, 83% seen once. What was sequenced was PBMCs. The receptor source for this set is a girl aged 5-17 years in good health and CMV-seronegative.

Only one count was recorded for this clone. V and J are TRBV2 and TRBJ2-4; weak D call: TRBD2 (6 bases). There are 19 residues in the CDR3. In germline, CDR1 is SNHLY, CDR2 FYNNEI. V lost 6 bases, J lost 6 bases, and 30 bases lay in between. The CDR3 DNA sequence: TGTGCCAGCAGCTTTACTGACCGACTAGGAGGTTCCTGGGGAAACATTCAGTACTTC. Its protein is CASSFTDRLGGSWGNIQYF.

The chain has TRBV27 and TRBJ1-2; 11 nucleotides align to TRBD1. The CDR3 contains 13 residues. V shed 8 bases and J 8 bases; nucleotides not matched to a gene: 7. Germline lookup yields CDR1 MNHEY and CDR2 SMNVEV (reference sequence). CDR3 protein: CASRRTGGDGYTF. The CDR3 bases are TGTGCCAGCCGAAGGACAGGGGGCGACGGCTACACCTTC.

Notes on this clone: One junction end does not reproduce the germline sequence, and a read error may be involved. V gene TRBV27 combines with J gene TRBJ1-6; TRBD1 is a possible D gene (5 bases). Germline CDR1 reads MNHEY; CDR2 reads SMNVEV (reference sequence). CDR3 length equals 17 residues. CDR3 sequence: CASSLAPGRSYNPPLHF. The DNA of the CDR3 is TGTGCCAGCAGTCTCGCCCCAGGGAGGTCCTATAATCCACCCCTCCACTTT.

The gene calls are TRBV2 and TRBJ2-5; D call uncertain. Germline V CDR1 and CDR2: SNHLY, FYNNEI. V dropped 6 bases and J dropped 1 base, with 12 bases sitting between them. The CDR3 is made up of 14 amino acids. DNA of the CDR3: TGTGCCAGCAGGGTCCGCGGAACCCAAGAGACCCAGTACTTC. Translation gives CASRVRGTQETQYF.

The chain carries TRBV6-5 and TRBJ2-2; no definite D call. The CDR3 length is 14 residues. CDR1 is MNHEY, CDR2 SVGAGI, per germline. Trimming removed 0 bases at V and 4 bases at J, with 6 bases between. The CDR3 reads CASSYSSATGELFF. CDR3 sequence (DNA): TGTGCCAGCAGTTACTCGAGTGCCACCGGGGAGCTGTTTTTT.

As concerns this clone: A junction boundary mismatches the germline segment, possibly from a read error. The CDR3 reads CASSLPRHF. CDR3 DNA: TGTGCCAGCAGCCTCCCCCGACACTTC. This chain joins TRBV5-8 and TRBJ1-2; D not resolved. Germline lookup yields CDR1 SGHTS and CDR2 YDEGEE. This CDR3 is 9 amino acids long.

This clone appeared a few times. V gene TRBV6-5 combines with J gene TRBJ1-4; D gene ambiguous. CDR1 is MNHEY and CDR2 is SVGAGI in the germline V gene. There are 14 residues in the CDR3. Trimming shortened V by 5 bases and J by 12 bases, and 19 bases separated the two germline ends. CDR3 DNA: TGTGCCAGCAGTAGATCCTTCCAGGCTATGGAACTGTTTTTT. Its protein product is CASSRSFQAMELFF.

This clone was recorded once. This sequence joins TRBV30 and TRBJ2-3, with TRBD2 matching over 10 bases. The V gene end was trimmed by 7 bases and the J gene end by 6 bases; junction bases not matched to a gene: 7. The CDR3 contains 13 residues. Germline V gene data show CDR1 as GTSNPN and CDR2 as SVGIG (reference sequence). In DNA form, the CDR3 reads TGTGCCTTTAGCGGGGGGAATGGGGATACGCAGTATTTT. Protein product: CAFSGGNGDTQYF.

This chain connects TRBV29-1 to TRBJ2-1; 13 bases are shared with TRBD2. Per germline, CDR1 SQVTM and CDR2 ANQGSEA. Losses at the gene ends were 2 bases for V and 4 bases for J; bases not matched to a gene: 5. This CDR3 has 16 residues. The CDR3 loop is CSVEPTTSGRYNEQFF. Written as DNA, the CDR3 is TGCAGCGTTGAACCAACGACTAGCGGGAGGTACAATGAGCAGTTCTTC.

This chain links TRBV28 with TRBJ2-7; maybe TRBD1 (5 bases). This CDR3 spans 17 amino acids. Per germline, CDR1 MDHEN and CDR2 SYDVKM. Between the trimmed V and J ends, which lost 5 bases and 0 bases, there was a span of 20 bases. The CDR3 is CASSGPPWGIGSYEQYF. DNA for the CDR3: TGTGCCAGCAGTGGACCTCCTTGGGGCATTGGCTCCTACGAGCAGTACTTC.

The CDR3 loop is CASRGSSGGSYNEQFF. In DNA form, the CDR3 reads TGTGCCAGCAGGGGTTCCAGCGGGGGGTCCTACAATGAGCAGTTCTTC. This rearrangement joins TRBV28 to TRBJ2-1; 9 bases line up with TRBD2. The CDR3 consists of 16 residues. Germline values: CDR1 MDHEN, CDR2 SYDVKM. V was pared by 6 bases and J by 1 base, with 7 bases of the junction left unmatched.

This CDR3 reads CASSHSGGEIGELFF. The DNA for the CDR3 is TGTGCCAGCAGCCACTCGGGGGGTGAGATCGGGGAGCTGTTTTTT. V and J are TRBV6-5 and TRBJ2-2, with 7 bases matching TRBD2. V was pared by 6 bases and J by 7 bases, with 11 bases of the junction left unmatched. Germline V gene data show CDR1 as MNHEY and CDR2 as SVGAGI. The CDR3 totals 15 residues.

This chain joins TRBV27 and TRBJ1-1; 8 bases are a match to TRBD1. This CDR3 contains 17 residues. Germline values: CDR1 MNHEY, CDR2 SMNVEV (reference sequence). J lost 5 bases, V lost 6 bases, and 17 bases had no gene match. In DNA, the CDR3 is TGTGCCAGCAGCCAAACCGCCCCCCGGACAGGGTCGACTGAAGCTTTCTTT. Translating gives CASSQTAPRTGSTEAFF.